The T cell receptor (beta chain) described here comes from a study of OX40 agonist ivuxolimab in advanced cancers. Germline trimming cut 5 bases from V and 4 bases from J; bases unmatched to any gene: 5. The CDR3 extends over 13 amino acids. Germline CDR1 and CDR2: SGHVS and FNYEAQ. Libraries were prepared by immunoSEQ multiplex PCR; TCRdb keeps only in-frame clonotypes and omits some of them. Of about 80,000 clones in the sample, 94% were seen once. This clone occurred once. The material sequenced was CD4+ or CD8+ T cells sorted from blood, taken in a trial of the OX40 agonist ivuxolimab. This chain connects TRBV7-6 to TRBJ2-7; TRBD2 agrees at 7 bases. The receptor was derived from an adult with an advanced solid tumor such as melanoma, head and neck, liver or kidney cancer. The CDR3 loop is CASSPTSAYEQYF. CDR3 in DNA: TGTGCCAGCAGCCCAACTAGCGCATACGAGCAGTACTTC.